This TCR beta chain comes out of a study of molecular identifiers for immune sequencing clone quantification (dated by TCRdb to about 2018). Study-wide context: For a replicate experiment, RNA from roughly 20,000 or 100,000 naive CD8 T cells was divided into five aliquots, of which four were sequenced. CD8 T cells were used in a methods study to benchmark molecular-identifier clustering-based TCR repertoire sequencing (MIDCIRS) and TCR RNA copy counting. The investigation overall reported the following: In CMV-specific effector cells, clones with more than 20 RNA copies contained over 98% of molecules, whereas in naive cells such clones contained under 1% of molecules. Without barcode sub-clustering, chimeric consensus sequences inflated TCR diversity; chimeras reached as high as 47%. Around 2.8 recovered TCR RNA copies per cell were obtained by modeling, versus roughly 10 by digital PCR, implying a capture efficiency of 25% to 35%. Spiked-in Jurkat TCR RNA equivalent to a single cell was reported to be detectable even among fewer than 1.2 million naive CD8 T cells. The naive libraries included spiked-in Jurkat TCR RNA (10 copies' worth), and this Jurkat TCR RNA is not part of the donor repertoire. Identical TCR molecules sharing a barcode could cause highly expanded clone sizes to be underestimated.

Library preparation used PCR. The instrument was an Illumina HiSeq 4000. Bulk TCR libraries were made following a previously described method, with the TCR primers given in Table S5. The Qiagen AllPrep DNA/RNA kit was used to purify total RNA. Before any analysis, reads coming from multiple sequencing runs of the same library were combined into one pool. The study's processing was this. Only reads with exact TCR constant sequence were kept, trimmed to 150 nt, and grouped by their 12-nt molecular barcodes. Reads inside each barcode group were sub-clustered using a 15% Levenshtein threshold, and a quality-weighted consensus sequence was constructed for each RNA molecule. Non-functional sequences were discarded, and so were lower-count sequences lying one edit away from another sequence. Barcode sub-clusters with fewer than 20% of the maximum read count were removed, based on fitting two negative binomial distributions. TCRdb trimmed the raw reads at Q25, called clones with MiXCR and kept productive beta chains. Each CDR3 protein gets just one entry, which takes the most common genes and DNA from the rows behind it. TCRdb, rather than the study authors, made the V and J calls. This sample is represented by 35,000 to 45,000 distinct CDR3 sequences; roughly 19% of them were singletons. The ten largest clones represent under 1.3% of the sample.

Trimmed from V: 1 base; trimmed from J: 1 base; junction bases lacking a gene match: 0. The germline V gene (reference sequence) yields LNHDA for CDR1 and SQIVND for CDR2. The CDR3 numbers 16 residues from cysteine through phenylalanine. CDR3 DNA only is kept here, 48 bases in frame from base 1. With regard to this clonotype: No cognate antigen has been identified for it. Base quality data are lacking; no much larger clone is found one base away.

Libraries of naive CD8 T cells were built from anywhere between roughly 17,000 and 1,000,000 sorted cells, with 10%, 30% or 50% of the purified RNA used. Naive CD8 T cells, defined as CD8+CD4-CCR7+CD45RA+, were FACS-sorted into RLT Plus buffer on a BD FACSAria II. To test detection sensitivity, Jurkat RNA equivalent to over 8 TCR copies was spiked into samples of roughly 18,000-1,000,000 naive CD8 T cells. Enrichment of CD8 T cells was performed with RosetteSep CD8+ T Cell Enrichment Cocktail and Ficoll-Paque, after which ACK red cell lysis was carried out. This TCR came from a human donor in good health. Some libraries in this study had Jurkat cell RNA spiked in. Sequences were obtained from naive CD8+ T cells from blood, with Jurkat cell RNA spiked in. This specimen's cell subset or site label, per the study, means: FACS-sorted CD8+CD4-CCR7+CD45RA+ naive T cells. The sequence is built from TRBV19 and TRBJ2-5, and 13 junctional nucleotides match TRBD2. CDR3 protein: CASSIGTSGGQETQYF. DNA sequence: TGTGCCAGTAGTATAGGGACTAGCGGGGGCCAAGAGACCCAGTACTTC.